This T cell receptor (beta chain) is from a study of T cells in Graves' hyperthyroidism and ophthalmopathy. Diagnosis rested on symptoms, serum thyroxine and TRAb, thyroid ultrasound, and orbital computed tomography. Amplification of TCR beta CDR3 regions was performed using RNA transcripts as template. HTBI primers were the set used in a first-round RT-PCR of the TCR CDR3. From the multiplex PCR reads, TCRdb called clonotypes with MiXCR, one entry per CDR3 protein. The table lists 550,000 to 700,000 distinct CDR3 sequences, roughly 14% of them singletons. In its sample, this clonotype was seen many times. J lost 4 bases, V lost 5 bases, and 11 bases had no gene match. This CDR3 spans 16 amino acids. Per germline, CDR1 SEHNR and CDR2 FQNEAQ (reference sequence).

This receptor was obtained from a woman in her 40s with Graves' ophthalmopathy. Sequences were obtained from blood. The chain carries TRBV7-9 and TRBJ1-1, with TRBD1 matching 9 bases. CDR3 amino acids: CASSLRTGGSSTEAFF. CDR3 coding DNA: TGTGCCAGCAGCCTCCGAACAGGGGGCTCGAGCACTGAAGCTTTCTTT.